This note documents a single T cell receptor beta chain sequence. The trim removed 4 bases at V and 0 bases at J, leaving 11 bases unmatched. CDR1 is LNHDA, CDR2 SQIVND, per germline (reference sequence). This CDR3 is built from 19 residues. The data stem from a study of blood T cell repertoires in COVID-19. Study-level background: Collection of acute and convalescent COVID-19 samples took place in the United States, Italy and Spain. Nucleic acid was either cDNA or gDNA, and it came from T cells, B-cell-depleted T cells, or PBMCs.

The authors' processing: Quantification of nucleated cells was approximated via reference gene primer amplification. Produced via immunoSEQ multiplex PCR; TCRdb's table is partial and in-frame only. V, J and clone size reflect that table, while D and trimming were determined from the DNA. Of 150,000 to 160,000 clones in the sample, 88% were seen once. Source material: peripheral blood. V and J are TRBV19 and TRBJ2-1; 11 bases line up with TRBD2. This clonotype originated in a woman in her 70s with acute or convalescent COVID-19. CDR3 in DNA: TGTGCCAGTAGTACCCGGCTAGCGGGGGGCCCGAGCTCCTACAATGAGCAGTTCTTC. Translation gives CASSTRLAGGPSSYNEQFF.